The present entry profiles one TCR beta chain with its context. The specificity of this receptor is unknown. No much larger clone exists at a distance of one base, and base qualities are not known. The source of the sample is a study of shared clonotypes between healthy human individuals (TCRdb year 2020). Describing the broader study: Three men and a couple of women, aged 18 to 49 years, made up the cohort. For each donor, CD4 naive and CD4 memory were each given three plates, CD8 naive was given two plates, and CD8 memory was given one plate. The study deeply sequenced blood TCR repertoires of five healthy adults to estimate repertoire size and the extent of clonotype sharing between individuals. Different laboratories and diverse techniques were used to prepare libraries and sequence TCR repertoires, to increase sequencing depth and limit assay-specific biases. Per donor, leukapheresis produced somewhere between about 0.94 and 9.5 billion PBMCs.

Using the deep immunoSEQ assay, multiplex PCR amplified TCR CDR3 regions from genomic DNA. Genomic DNA extracted from each cell subset was distributed evenly over all wells of several immunoSEQ 96-well plates, and each plate served as one replicate. For sorted subsets, each replicate PCR was loaded with 200 ng genomic DNA, equivalent to 30,000 to 35,000 T cell genomes. Purified libraries were measured with a Qubit 3.0 fluorometer, size-checked on a Bioanalyzer 2100, and measured again with the KAPA Library Quantification kit. Each immunoSEQ 96-well plate was sequenced on its own single-read 150-cycle Illumina NextSeq 550 flow cell. Under the source paper's analysis protocol: The immunoSEQ output contained only junctional sequences without quality scores, so filtering could not match that applied to full-length reads. Sequences were annotated with PyIR, a Python wrapper for IgBLAST v1.9, and V/J genes and CDR3 were assigned using IMGT germline references. Reads were removed for weak V/J assignments (E-value above 1e-6), missing CDR3, stop codons, out-of-frame junctions, or ambiguous translated residues. A V3J clonotype was defined by an identical inferred V gene, J gene, and CDR3 amino acid sequence. Percentage overlap between repertoires was computed as shared unique clonotypes divided by the size of the smaller repertoire. Three approaches were used to assess repertoire richness: RTK rarefaction, the Chao1 estimator, and Recon v2.1 estimates of unobserved clonotypes. OLGA was used to compute generation probabilities for all TCRbeta clonotypes that the gDNA method yielded from four donors. Sourced from immuneACCESS, this table was stored by TCRdb with only in-frame sequences that have V and J called. A share of the clones is absent; for the studies checked, an unresolved V gene accounts for under half, and the remainder has no known explanation. V and J calls plus clone size are reproduced from that table; the DNA served to infer D and trimming. This sample has approximately 2,000,000 clones in its table, and around 93% of those were observed once. 1.5% to 2% of the sample is in the top ten clones.

CD8 naive samples consisted of CD45RO-negative cells that were positively selected for CCR7, yielding a CD45RA+CCR7+ population without TemRA cells. The donors were healthy, HIV-negative adults with no recently reported acute infections or vaccinations. Every donor was a Caucasian adult residing in Nashville, Tennessee, USA. Blood was obtained by leukapheresis, after which PBMCs were separated by Ficoll-Histopaque density gradient centrifugation and cryopreserved in liquid nitrogen vapor phase. Purity and quantity of every magnetically sorted T cell population were checked by analytical flow cytometry. Each sorted fraction had its genomic DNA isolated and then quantified by UV absorbance on a Nanodrop 2000c. CDR1 and CDR2 are read off the germline V gene (reference sequence) as LNHDA and SQIVND. Here V drops 5 bases and J drops 4 bases, and the junction holds 4 bases not matched to any gene. The CDR3 contains 16 residues, cysteine and phenylalanine counted. Of all the DNA, just the CDR3 is kept, 48 bases in frame from base 1.

The study at large found these results: Across four donors, approximately 5% of naive CD4, around 3.5% of naive CD8, about 2.3% of memory CD4, and 0.4% of memory CD8 clonotypes were shared. Because the study included only a small number of donors, the genetic and exposure-history diversity represented was limited. Incomplete sequencing was indicated by rarefaction of sorted-subset datasets, despite the large sequencing depth. Sampling was restricted to blood, and TCR repertoires in tissues likely differ from the TCR repertoires found in blood. Compared with non-shared clonotypes, clonotypes shared by all four sorted-subset donors had higher generation probabilities. Larger estimated clonotype richness was generally found for naive subsets than for memory subsets. Pairwise subsampling led to the expectation that sequencing depth would affect the degree of clonotype sharing among donors.

This sequence was found in a man between 18 and 29 years old in good health. Some clones in this sample may be carry-over from other donors' samples. Here the chain combines TRBV19 and TRBJ2-2, with TRBD2 identical over 13 junction bases. The sample consisted of naive CD8+ T cells from PBMCs. The cell subset or site label for this specimen denotes: CD45RA+CCR7+. For the CDR3, the sequence is CASSPRTSGSTGELFF. The DNA sequence follows: TGTGCCAGTAGTCCCCGGACTAGCGGGAGCACCGGGGAGCTGTTTTTT.